This TCR beta chain was sequenced for a study of T cells in localized non-small cell lung cancer. CDR1 is MGHRA and CDR2 is YSYEKL in the germline V gene. This CDR3 has 15 residues. The method was immunoSEQ multiplex PCR; TCRdb's version includes in-frame clones alone and lacks a portion of them. The sample carries about 59,000 clones, around 90% recorded once. The source was peripheral blood, collected before any cancer treatment. The sequence was obtained from a man aged 35-69 years with stage I squamous cell lung carcinoma. The V gene is TRBV4-1, the J gene TRBJ2-5; 8 bases match TRBD1. The DNA end is more similar to TRBJ2-7, so the J call may be wrong. CDR3 loop: CASSRGQATDYEQYF. The CDR3 DNA reads as TGCGCCAGCAGCCGGGGACAGGCTACCGACTACGAGCAGTACTTC.